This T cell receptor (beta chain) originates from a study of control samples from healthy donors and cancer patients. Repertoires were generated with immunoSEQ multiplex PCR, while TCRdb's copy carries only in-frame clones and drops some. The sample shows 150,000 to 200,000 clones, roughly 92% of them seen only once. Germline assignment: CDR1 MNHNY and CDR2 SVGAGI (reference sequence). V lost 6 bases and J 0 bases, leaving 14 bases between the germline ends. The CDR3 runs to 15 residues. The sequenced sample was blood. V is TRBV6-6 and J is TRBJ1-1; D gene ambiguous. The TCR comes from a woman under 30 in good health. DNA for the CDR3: TGTGCCAGCAGCCCAGAAGGCGGTTTGAACACTGAAGCTTTCTTT. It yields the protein CASSPEGGLNTEAFF.